Listed below are T cell receptor beta chains from one sample, sequenced in a study of blood T cell repertoires in COVID-19. Assay used: immunoSEQ multiplex PCR; TCRdb lists only in-frame clones, some missing. The table includes around 79,000 clones, about 80% detected once. What was sequenced was peripheral blood. The receptors originated from a woman in her fifties or sixties with acute or convalescent COVID-19. CDR3s include the opening cysteine and the closing phenylalanine or tryptophan. D genes are given only for firm matches. A row's size may be missing; if present it is once, few, many or a size class.

D gene	V gene	J gene	clone size	CDR3 protein	CDR3 DNA
.	TRBV19	TRBJ1-1	few	CASRDIMNTEAFF	TGTGCCAGTCGGGACATAATGAACACTGAAGCTTTCTTT
TRBD1	TRBV6-5	TRBJ1-2	.	CASRRTGPYGYTF	TGTGCCAGCAGGCGGACAGGGCCCTATGGCTACACCTTC
.	TRBV5-1	TRBJ2-3	.	CASSLWSRVSTDTQYF	TGCGCCAGCAGCTTGTGGTCCCGAGTGAGCACAGATACGCAGTATTTT
TRBD1	TRBV5-6	TRBJ1-6	.	CASSETGRNSPLHF	TGTGCCAGCAGCGAGACAGGGCGGAATTCACCCCTCCACTTT
.	TRBV6-1	TRBJ1-3	.	CASSVVEAYSGNTIYF	TGTGCCAGCAGTGTCGTGGAGGCTTACTCTGGAAACACCATATATTTT
.	TRBV19	TRBJ2-7	.	CASSAEAARDEQYF	TGTGCCAGTAGTGCAGAGGCTGCGAGGGACGAGCAGTACTTC
.	TRBV24-1	TRBJ1-2	.	CATSDDTGFGYTF	TGTGCCACCAGTGACGACACAGGGTTTGGCTACACCTTC
TRBD1	TRBV19	TRBJ1-5	few	CASSLGTGAQPQHF	TGTGCCAGTAGTCTCGGGACAGGGGCTCAGCCCCAGCATTTT
.	TRBV27	TRBJ2-3	.	CASSPGGRDTQYF	TGTGCCAGCAGCCCGGGGGGCCGGGATACGCAGTATTTT
.	TRBV6-5	TRBJ1-5	.	CASEDLQGNQPQHF	TGTGCCTCCGAAGACCTACAGGGAAATCAGCCCCAGCATTTT
.	TRBV30	TRBJ2-1	once	CAWSRVDEQFF	TGTGCCTGGAGTAGAGTGGATGAGCAGTTCTTC
TRBD1	TRBV11-2	TRBJ2-2	.	CASRDREAGELFF	TGTGCCAGCAGGGACAGGGAGGCCGGGGAGCTGTTTTTT
.	TRBV11-3	TRBJ1-3	.	CASSYGRGDPSGNTIYF	TGTGCCAGCAGCTATGGGCGGGGGGACCCATCTGGAAACACCATATATTTT
.	TRBV5-1	TRBJ2-1	.	CASSPLESYNEQFF	TGCGCCAGCAGCCCCCTGGAGTCCTACAATGAGCAGTTCTTC
.	TRBV7-6	TRBJ1-2	.	CASSSDSTTNYGYTF	TGTGCCAGCAGCTCGGACAGTACAACAAACTATGGCTACACCTTC
TRBD2	TRBV7-9	TRBJ2-2	.	CASSPKRGSRVTGELFF	TGTGCCAGCAGCCCGAAGCGGGGGTCCCGGGTCACCGGGGAGCTGTTTTTT
TRBD1	TRBV6-5	TRBJ1-5	.	CASWTGWGNQPQHF	TGTGCCAGTTGGACAGGGTGGGGCAATCAGCCCCAGCATTTT
TRBD2	TRBV11-2	TRBJ2-1	.	CASSLEASGGPQFF	TGTGCCAGCAGCTTAGAGGCTAGCGGGGGCCCGCAGTTCTTC
.	TRBV3-1/TRBV3-2	TRBJ1-1	once	CASSQDNLNTEAFF	TGTGCCAGCAGCCAGGACAATTTGAACACTGAAGCTTTCTTT
TRBD1	TRBV27	TRBJ1-2	.	CASKPRGQISGGYTF	TGTGCCAGCAAACCGCGGGGACAGATAAGTGGCGGCTACACCTTC
.	TRBV7-6	TRBJ1-2	medium-sized	CASSNRTSRNYGYTF	TGTGCCAGCAGCAATAGGACAAGTCGAAACTATGGCTACACCTTC
TRBD2	TRBV4-2	TRBJ2-7	.	CASSPAPTSGGVGVQYF	TGTGCCAGCAGCCCGGCGCCTACTAGCGGGGGGGTGGGGGTGCAGTACTTC